This TCR beta chain originates from a study of graft-versus-host responses after intestinal transplantation. V was pared by 5 bases and J by 4 bases, with 21 bases between. The CDR3 runs to 16 residues. Germline values: CDR1 WNHNN, CDR2 SYGVQD (reference sequence). This table comes from immunoSEQ multiplex PCR, and its TCRdb copy is limited to in-frame clones, with some not included. The sample contains about 17,000 clones, 80% of which appear only once. Processed graft tissue released its intraepithelial and lamina propria lymphocytes. The chain uses TRBV10-1 and TRBJ2-7; weak D call: TRBD2 (6 bases). Source: ileum tissue, taken approximately 97 days after intestinal transplant. The clonotype originates from a human patient who received an intestinal transplant, so some T cells may come from the graft donor. The CDR3 DNA follows: TGCGCCAGCAGTCTATCGGGACTCCCTAACATATACGAGCAGTACTTC. It encodes CASSLSGLPNIYEQYF.